Below are 11 T cell receptor beta chains sequenced from a single sample in a study of cytomegalovirus exposure and HLA in healthy donors. PCR involved 60 Vbeta and 13 Jbeta primers. Libraries were prepared by immunoSEQ multiplex PCR; TCRdb keeps only in-frame clonotypes and omits some of them. Of 200,000 to 250,000 clones in the sample, 82% were seen once. Sequenced input: PBMCs. Receptors were obtained from a woman aged 35 to 49 in good health and CMV-seronegative.

This clone was observed a handful of times. This sequence joins TRBV5-4 and TRBJ2-7, with D possibly being TRBD2 (6 bases). The CDR3 has 15 amino acids. Germline V gene lookup returns CDR1 SGHNT and CDR2 YYREEE (reference sequence). V was cut by 0 bases and J by 2 bases, with 12 bases left in between. The CDR3 is CASSLVGGLAYEQYF. CDR3 nucleotide sequence: TGTGCCAGCAGCTTGGTGGGGGGACTGGCCTACGAGCAGTACTTC.

The chain recombines TRBV6-1 with TRBJ2-5; 10 nucleotides match TRBD1. Germline CDR1 MNHNS, CDR2 SASEGT. This CDR3 comprises 14 residues. After removal of 6 bases from V and 2 bases from J, the junction contained 3 bases not matched to a gene. CDR3: CASRDRGVQETQYF. In nucleotides, the CDR3 is TGTGCCAGCAGGGACAGGGGGGTTCAAGAGACCCAGTACTTC.

The V call is TRBV14, the J call TRBJ2-5; D gene unclear. Germline CDR1 is SGHDN and CDR2 is FVKESK. V lost 1 base and J lost 3, with 9 bases in between. The CDR3 covers 14 residues. The CDR3 bases are TGTGCCAGCAGCCAAGTCGGGTGGAAAGAGACCCAGTACTTC. Its protein product is CASSQVGWKETQYF.

V gene TRBV29-1 combines with J gene TRBJ2-1; no clear D. V lost 2 bases and J lost 0, with 2 bases in between. Germline loops: CDR1 SQVTM, CDR2 ANQGSEA. The CDR3 has 12 amino acids. DNA of the CDR3: TGCAGCGTTGAACGCTCCTACAATGAGCAGTTCTTC. Residues: CSVERSYNEQFF.

This chain connects TRBV5-4 to TRBJ2-6; 12 bases are a match to TRBD2. The CDR3 is 19 residues long. V was pared by 0 bases and J by 0 bases, with 4 bases of the junction left unmatched. Germline lookup yields CDR1 SGHNT and CDR2 YYREEE (reference sequence). CDR3 amino acids: CASSLGGLAGSSGANVLTF. In nucleotides, the CDR3 is TGTGCCAGCAGCTTGGGGGGACTAGCGGGTAGCTCTGGGGCCAACGTCCTGACTTTC.

The chain recombines TRBV11-1 with TRBJ2-1; D may be TRBD2 (5 bases). V dropped 0 bases and J dropped 3 bases, with 6 bases sitting between them. The CDR3 covers 14 residues. Germline CDR1 SGHAT, CDR2 FQDESV (reference sequence). The CDR3 DNA reads as TGTGCCAGCAGCTTAGCGGGAGTCTACAATGAGCAGTTCTTC. Translation gives CASSLAGVYNEQFF.

The J gene is TRBJ1-1, the V gene TRBV18; TRBD1 agrees at 9 bases. Trimming took 5 bases from V and 1 from J; bases not matched to a gene: 2. Looked up from germline, CDR1 is KGHSH and CDR2 is LQKENI. This CDR3 region has 14 residues. CDR3 DNA sequence: TGTGCCAGCTCAACGGGACAGGGGAACACTGAAGCTTTCTTT. This codes for CASSTGQGNTEAFF.

The chain couples TRBV7-3 to TRBJ2-1; D is unclear. The V gene lost 5 bases and the J gene lost 8 bases, with 16 bases spanning the gap. The CDR3 contains 14 residues. Germline loops: CDR1 SGHTA, CDR2 FQGTGA. CDR3 amino acids: CASSPRSLNDEQFF. The CDR3 DNA reads TGTGCCAGCAGCCCCCGGTCACTGAACGATGAGCAGTTCTTC.

The V call is TRBV6-6, the J call TRBJ1-1; perhaps TRBD1 as D (5 bases). The CDR3 runs to 13 residues. Trimming took 7 bases from V and 3 from J, leaving 12 bases between them. Per germline, CDR1 MNHNY and CDR2 SVGAGI (reference sequence). This chain's CDR3 is CASTRVSDTEAFF. The CDR3 DNA sequence: TGTGCCAGCACCAGGGTGTCGGACACTGAAGCTTTCTTT.

In this sample, this clone turned up a few times. V usage is TRBV4-2 and J usage is TRBJ1-1; the match to TRBD1 covers 8 bases. V shed 4 bases, J shed 4 bases, and the junction held 2 bases outside the gene matches. The germline V gene encodes CDR1 LGHNA and CDR2 YNFKEQ. This CDR3 spans 13 amino acids. CDR3 in amino acids: CASSLDRGTEAFF. The CDR3 nucleotides are TGTGCCAGCAGCCTCGACAGGGGCACTGAAGCTTTCTTT.

CDR3 DNA: TGTGCCAGCAGTCTGCGGACAGGGGGCAACACTGAAGCTTTCTTT. Its protein product is CASSLRTGGNTEAFF. V usage is TRBV7-2 and J usage is TRBJ1-1, with 11 bases that match TRBD1. The germline CDR1 and CDR2 sequences are SGHTA and FQGNSA. The CDR3 is 15 amino acids. V lost 6 bases and J lost 2; bases outside the gene matches: 5.